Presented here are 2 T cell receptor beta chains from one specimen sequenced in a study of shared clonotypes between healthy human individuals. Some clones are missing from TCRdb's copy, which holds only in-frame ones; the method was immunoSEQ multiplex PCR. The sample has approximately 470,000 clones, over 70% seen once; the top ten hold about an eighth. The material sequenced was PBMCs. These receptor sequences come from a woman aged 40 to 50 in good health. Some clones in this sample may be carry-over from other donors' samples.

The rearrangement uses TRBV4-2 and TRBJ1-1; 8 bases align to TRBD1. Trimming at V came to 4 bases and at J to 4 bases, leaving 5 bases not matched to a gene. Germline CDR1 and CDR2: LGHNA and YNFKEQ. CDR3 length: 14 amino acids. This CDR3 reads CASSRTGTGTEAFF. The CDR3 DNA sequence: TGTGCCAGCAGCCGAACCGGGACAGGCACTGAAGCTTTCTTT.

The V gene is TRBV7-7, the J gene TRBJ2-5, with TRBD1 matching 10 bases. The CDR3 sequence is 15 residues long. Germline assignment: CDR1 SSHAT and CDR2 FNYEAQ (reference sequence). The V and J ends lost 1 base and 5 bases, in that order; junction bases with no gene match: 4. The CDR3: CASSLGTGGIETQYF. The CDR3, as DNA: TGTGCCAGCAGCTTAGGGACAGGGGGTATTGAGACCCAGTACTTC.